A single sample is the source of the 19 T cell receptor beta chains below, sequenced in a study of spatial heterogeneity in lung cancer. TCRdb re-called the 5' RACE reads with MiXCR, one entry per CDR3 protein. In the table there are some 23,000 distinct CDR3 sequences, 5.5% to 8% of which are singletons. Time point: sample taken at primary tumor resection. Sequencing covered unsorted whole RNA taken from tumor, nontumor lung or frozen PBMC. Sequencing was performed on PBMCs, taken at surgery. Every receptor here comes from a male donor with early-stage non-small cell lung cancer.

This clonotype occurred many times. The chain uses TRBV7-8 and TRBJ1-1; the D is unclear. Between the trimmed V and J ends, which lost 2 bases and 2 bases, there was a span of 0 bases. Germline V gives CDR1 SGHVS, CDR2 FQNEAQ. The CDR3 has 11 amino acids. The CDR3: CASSLNTEAFF. The CDR3 DNA is TGTGCCAGCAGCTTAAACACTGAAGCTTTCTTT.

This clonotype has at least ten counts. The V call is TRBV7-4, the J call TRBJ2-1; weak D call: TRBD2 (6 bases). CDR3 length equals 15 residues. Trimming stripped 4 bases from V and 14 bases from J, with 24 bases between. Per the germline V gene, CDR1 is SGHVT and CDR2 is SQSDAQ. CDR3 bases: TGTGCCAGCAGCTGGTTCACCAACCGGGACTCCCCAGAGTTCTTC. This gives the protein CASSWFTNRDSPEFF.

This clonotype was observed many times. The chain combines TRBV6-6 with TRBJ2-6, with TRBD2 as a possible D gene (5 bases). The CDR3 length is 16 residues. The V and J ends lost 8 bases and 0 bases respectively, with 14 bases between them. Germline V gene lookup returns CDR1 MNHNY and CDR2 SVGAGI (reference sequence). The CDR3 coding sequence is TGTGCCAGCGGATTAGTTGGAGGCTCTGGGGCCAACGTCCTGACTTTC. Translating gives CASGLVGGSGANVLTF.

The V and J genes are TRBV20-1 and TRBJ2-2; 10 positions match TRBD2. Germline V gene data show CDR1 as DFQATT and CDR2 as SNEGSKA (reference sequence). The CDR3 totals 18 residues. J was trimmed by 3 bases and V by 1 base; bases with no gene match: 11. In DNA, the CDR3 is TGCAGTGCTAGAGGAGAGCTAGCGGGAGACGGGTACACCGGGGAGCTGTTTTTT. This sequence encodes CSARGELAGDGYTGELFF.

The V gene is TRBV6-2 or TRBV6-3, the J gene TRBJ2-7, with D tentatively TRBD2 (6 bases). The germline V gene has CDR1 MNHEY and CDR2 SVGEGT. The ends were cut back, 6 bases at V and 7 bases at J, with 25 bases in the middle. This CDR3 spans 16 amino acids. The CDR3 region is CASSRLELAGGREQYF. Here the CDR3 DNA reads TGTGCCAGCAGCCGCCTCGAACTAGCAGGAGGGCGAGAGCAGTACTTC.

This clonotype appeared many times. The rearrangement links TRBV19 to TRBJ1-4; D not certain. This CDR3 has 15 amino acids. V gave up 5 bases and J gave up 4 bases, with 14 bases separating them. Germline lookup yields CDR1 LNHDA and CDR2 SQIVND (reference sequence). CDR3 sequence (DNA): TGTGCCAGTAGTCCCGCCTGGAATATTAATGAAAAACTGTTTTTT. Amino acids: CASSPAWNINEKLFF.

This clonotype was counted a few times. This chain uses TRBV10-3 with TRBJ2-3; 14 bases fit TRBD2. This CDR3 is built from 17 residues. V lost 6 bases to trimming and J lost 2 bases; unmatched junction nucleotides: 7. CDR1 and CDR2 (germline): ENHRY, SYGVKD. The CDR3 nucleotides read TGTGCCATCAGGGGGACTAGCGGGGGAGGCCCCACAGATACGCAGTATTTT. It codes for CAIRGTSGGGPTDTQYF.

The CDR3: CASSRVQGNTGELFF. The CDR3 region has the DNA TGTGCCAGCAGCCGCGTACAGGGGAACACCGGGGAGCTGTTTTTT. V is TRBV7-2 and J is TRBJ2-2, with a tentative D call TRBD1 (6 bases). Germline CDR1 is SGHTA and CDR2 is FQGNSA. The CDR3 loop spans 15 amino acids. Trimming left V 5 bases short and J 1 base short, with 11 bases between.

In its sample, this clonotype was seen many times. V and J are TRBV2 and TRBJ1-2; no definite D call. The CDR3 contains 11 residues. Between the trimmed V and J ends, which lost 1 base and 6 bases, there was a span of 3 bases. Germline V gene lookup returns CDR1 SNHLY and CDR2 FYNNEI. The chain's CDR3 is CASSEVDGYTF. CDR3 sequence (DNA): TGTGCCAGCAGTGAAGTAGATGGCTACACCTTC.

This clonotype was detected many times. The J gene is TRBJ1-1, the V gene TRBV6-6; D is unresolved. CDR3 length: 10 amino acids. Looked up from germline, CDR1 is MNHNY and CDR2 is SVGAGI (reference sequence). V was trimmed by 2 bases and J by 14 bases, leaving 9 bases between them. The CDR3 DNA reads as TGTGCCAGCAGTTACGCTACCGCGTTCTTT. Its translation is CASSYATAFF.

This clonotype occurred many times. The chain has TRBV28 and TRBJ1-1; D remains unclear. V lost 8 bases and J lost 0, with 7 bases in between. This CDR3 region has 12 residues. Germline V gives CDR1 MDHEN, CDR2 SYDVKM. The CDR3 sequence: CASEAVNTEAFF. Here the CDR3 DNA reads TGTGCCAGCGAGGCGGTGAACACTGAAGCTTTCTTT.

The V call is TRBV7-3, the J call TRBJ2-3, with 15 positions matching TRBD2. Unmatched junction bases numbered 1, after V lost 3 bases and J lost 6 bases. This CDR3 is 15 amino acids long. The germline CDR1 and CDR2 sequences are SGHTA and FQGTGA. The CDR3 region is CASSFGTSGRDTQYF. Here the CDR3 DNA reads TGTGCCAGCAGCTTCGGGACTAGCGGGAGGGATACGCAGTATTTT. Based on the CDR3 plus reference TRBV7-3 and TRBJ2-3, the full variable domain is GAGVSQTPSNKVTEKGKYVELRCDPISGHTALYWYRQSLGQGPEFLIYFQGTGAADDSGLPNDRFFAVRPEGSVSTLKIQRTERGDSAVYLCASSFGTSGRDTQYFGPGTRLTVL.

In its sample, this clonotype was seen many times. The chain employs TRBV18 and TRBJ2-7, with 8 bases lining up with TRBD1. V shed 3 bases, J shed 6 bases, and the junction held 7 bases outside the gene matches. CDR1 is KGHSH and CDR2 is LQKENI in the germline V gene. This CDR3 region has 14 residues. Here the CDR3 DNA reads TGTGCCAGCTCACCTCCGAGGACAGGGAGCGAGCAGTACTTC. Amino acids: CASSPPRTGSEQYF.

This clonotype appeared a few times. The chain recombines TRBV4-3 with TRBJ2-7, with D maybe TRBD1 (5 bases). There are 15 residues in the CDR3. Germline loops: CDR1 LGHNA, CDR2 YSLEER. V was trimmed by 0 bases and J by 0 bases, leaving 9 bases between them. CDR3 loop: CASSQEIGVSYEQYF. DNA of the CDR3: TGCGCCAGCAGCCAAGAAATAGGGGTCTCCTACGAGCAGTACTTC.

In its sample, this clonotype was seen many times. V and J are TRBV15 and TRBJ2-2; D is ambiguous. Germline CDR1 reads LNHNV; CDR2 reads YYDKDF (reference sequence). CDR3 length: 16 amino acids. The V and J ends lost 3 bases and 5 bases respectively, with 16 bases between them. The CDR3 reads CATSRSLLEETGELFF. Here the CDR3 DNA reads TGTGCCACCAGCAGGTCCCTTTTGGAAGAAACCGGGGAGCTGTTTTTT.

At least ten counts were recorded for this clonotype. V gene TRBV12-3 or TRBV12-4 combines with J gene TRBJ1-3; TRBD1 is a possible D gene (6 bases). V was trimmed by 5 bases and J by 0 bases, leaving 17 bases between them. This CDR3 has 17 residues. This CDR3 reads CASSPHFRGISGNTIYF. CDR3 in DNA: TGTGCCAGCAGTCCCCATTTCAGGGGAATCTCTGGAAACACCATATATTTT.

The table lists this clonotype with many counts. This chain uses TRBV24-1 with TRBJ2-3, with 10 bases matching TRBD2. Per germline, CDR1 KGHDR and CDR2 SFDVKD. Germline trimming cut 7 bases from V and 4 bases from J; bases unmatched to any gene: 7. This CDR3 region has 15 residues. CDR3 bases: TGTGCCACCAGGGCGCTAGCGGGAGATGCAGATACGCAGTATTTT. Its protein product is CATRALAGDADTQYF.

This clonotype came up many times. The rearrangement uses TRBV20-1 and TRBJ2-1; the D is unclear. Germline loops: CDR1 DFQATT, CDR2 SNEGSKA (reference sequence). V dropped 7 bases and J dropped 4 bases, with 8 bases sitting between them. CDR3 length: 11 residues. The CDR3 loop reads CSGNRYNEQFF. CDR3 DNA sequence: TGCAGTGGTAACCGATACAATGAGCAGTTCTTC.

This clonotype was seen at least ten times. J is TRBJ2-7 and V is TRBV10-2; D is possibly TRBD1 (5 bases). Between the trimmed V and J ends, which lost 0 bases and 2 bases, there was a span of 11 bases. The CDR3 sequence is 15 residues long. Looked up from germline, CDR1 is WSHSY and CDR2 is SAAADI. CDR3 in amino acids: CASSESSGHTYEQYV. Written as DNA, the CDR3 is TGCGCCAGCAGTGAGTCGTCAGGACACACCTACGAGCAGTACGTC.